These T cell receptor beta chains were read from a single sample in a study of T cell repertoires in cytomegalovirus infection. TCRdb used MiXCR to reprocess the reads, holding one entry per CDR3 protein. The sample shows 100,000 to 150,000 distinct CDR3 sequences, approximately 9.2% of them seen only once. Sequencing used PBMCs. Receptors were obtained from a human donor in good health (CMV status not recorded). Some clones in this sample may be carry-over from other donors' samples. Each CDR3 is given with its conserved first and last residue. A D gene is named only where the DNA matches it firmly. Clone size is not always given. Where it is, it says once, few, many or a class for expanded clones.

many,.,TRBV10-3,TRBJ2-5,CAISDQETQYF,TGTGCCATTTCAGACCAAGAGACCCAGTACTTC
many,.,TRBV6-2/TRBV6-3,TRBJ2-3,CASSYSAFGTLRFTQYF,TGTGCCAGCAGTTACTCCGCCTTCGGGACCCTACGGTTCACGCAGTATTTT
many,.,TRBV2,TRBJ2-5,CASSLSSIQETQYF,TGTGCCAGCAGCCTCTCCTCCATCCAAGAGACCCAGTACTTC
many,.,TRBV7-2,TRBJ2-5,CASSLPLRISEETQYF,TGTGCCAGCAGCCTCCCGCTCCGAATCTCGGAAGAGACCCAGTACTTC
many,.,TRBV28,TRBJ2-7,CASSLSVANEQYF,TGTGCCAGCAGTTTATCGGTCGCTAACGAGCAGTACTTC
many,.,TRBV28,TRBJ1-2,CASSLLSNYGYTF,TGTGCCAGCAGTTTACTCAGTAACTATGGCTACACCTTC
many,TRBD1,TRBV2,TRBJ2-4,CASSGDSKNIQYF,TGTGCCAGCAGTGGGGACAGCAAAAACATTCAGTACTTC
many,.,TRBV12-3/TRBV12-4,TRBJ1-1,CASSLSWGRLNTEAFF,TGTGCCAGCAGTTTATCCTGGGGCAGGTTGAACACTGAAGCTTTCTTT
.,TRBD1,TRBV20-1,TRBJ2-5,CSAPIQGAAETQYF,TGCAGTGCTCCTATACAGGGGGCCGCGGAGACCCAGTACTTC
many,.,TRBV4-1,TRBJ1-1,CASSLAGVRGDTEAFF,TGCGCCAGCAGCCTGGCTGGGGTCCGGGGGGACACTGAAGCTTTCTTT
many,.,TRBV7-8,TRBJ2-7,CASSLELDTGEQYF,TGTGCCAGCAGCTTAGAACTGGACACTGGCGAGCAGTACTTC
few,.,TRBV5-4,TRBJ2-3,CASSLHNDGDTQYF,TGTGCCAGCAGCTTGCACAATGATGGGGATACGCAGTATTTT
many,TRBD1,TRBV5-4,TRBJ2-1,CASSRTGSNEQFF,TGTGCCAGCAGCCGGACAGGGAGTAATGAGCAGTTCTTC
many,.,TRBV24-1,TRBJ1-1,CATSDPEGQQGTYMNTEAFF,TGTGCCACCAGTGACCCCGAAGGCCAACAGGGAACGTACATGAACACTGAAGCTTTCTTT
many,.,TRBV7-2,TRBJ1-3,CASSLRQGNTIYF,TGTGCCAGCAGCTTAAGACAGGGAAACACCATATATTTT
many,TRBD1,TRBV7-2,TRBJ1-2,CASSLSSGQVYGYTF,TGTGCCAGCAGCTTAAGCTCCGGACAGGTCTATGGCTACACCTTC
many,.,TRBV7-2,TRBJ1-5,CASSAGGGPAVPQHF,TGTGCCAGCAGCGCCGGGGGGGGGCCCGCGGTGCCCCAGCATTTT
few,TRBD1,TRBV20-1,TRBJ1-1,CSARDRRLNTEAFF,TGCAGTGCAAGGGACAGGCGTTTGAACACTGAAGCTTTCTTT
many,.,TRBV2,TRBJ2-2,CASSEGAGGELFF,TGTGCCAGCAGTGAAGGGGCGGGCGGGGAGCTGTTTTTT
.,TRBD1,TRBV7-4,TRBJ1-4,CASSPHRDRAAEKLFF,TGTGCCAGCAGCCCTCACCGGGACAGGGCTGCTGAAAAACTGTTTTTT
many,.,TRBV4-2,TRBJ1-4,CASSQEVATNEKLFF,TGTGCCAGCAGCCAAGAGGTCGCAACTAATGAAAAACTGTTTTTT
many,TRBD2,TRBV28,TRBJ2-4,CASTTAGVGIQYF,TGTGCCAGCACCACCGCGGGGGTAGGAATTCAGTACTTC
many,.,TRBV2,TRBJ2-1,CASTYNEQFF,TGTGCCAGCACCTACAATGAGCAGTTCTTC
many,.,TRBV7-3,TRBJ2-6,CASSLSGGANVLTF,TGTGCCAGCAGCTTGTCGGGTGGGGCCAACGTCCTGACTTTC
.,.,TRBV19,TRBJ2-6,CASSTLSSSGANVLTF,TGTGCCAGTAGTACCCTTTCCTCATCTGGGGCCAACGTCCTGACTTTC
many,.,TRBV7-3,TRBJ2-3,CASSPTGPTDTQYF,TGTGCCAGCAGCCCGACTGGGCCCACAGATACGCAGTATTTT
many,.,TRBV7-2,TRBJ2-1,CASSLVAYNEQFF,TGTGCCAGCAGCTTAGTAGCGTACAATGAGCAGTTCTTC
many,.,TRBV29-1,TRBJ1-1,CSVPRGAQPNTEAFF,TGCAGCGTCCCGCGGGGGGCTCAACCAAACACTGAAGCTTTCTTT
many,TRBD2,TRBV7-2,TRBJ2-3,CASSLEGGGATDTQYF,TGTGCCAGCAGCTTAGAGGGCGGGGGGGCTACAGATACGCAGTATTTT
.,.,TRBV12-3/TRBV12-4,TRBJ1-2,CASSFGGSKNYGYTF,TGTGCCAGCAGTTTTGGGGGGTCCAAGAACTATGGCTACACCTTC
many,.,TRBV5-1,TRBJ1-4,CASSLASGGGEKLFF,TGCGCCAGCAGCTTGGCCTCCGGGGGAGGCGAAAAACTGTTTTTT
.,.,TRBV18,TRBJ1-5,CASSPTGGTVGNQPQHF,TGTGCCAGCTCACCAACCGGGGGCACGGTGGGCAATCAGCCCCAGCATTTT
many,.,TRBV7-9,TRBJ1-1,CASSWTGQNTEAFF,TGTGCCAGCAGCTGGACGGGACAGAACACTGAAGCTTTCTTT
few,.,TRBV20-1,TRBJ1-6,CSARAGRNSPLHF,TGCAGTGCTAGAGCTGGCCGTAATTCACCCCTCCACTTT
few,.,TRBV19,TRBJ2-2,CASNRASPAGELFF,TGTGCCAGTAACAGGGCCTCACCGGCCGGGGAGCTGTTTTTT
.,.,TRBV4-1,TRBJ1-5,CASSSGRDQPQHF,TGCGCCAGTTCGTCAGGGAGGGATCAGCCCCAGCATTTT
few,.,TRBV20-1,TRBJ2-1,CSADGPRAENSYNEQFF,TGCAGTGCTGACGGTCCTCGGGCCGAAAACTCCTACAATGAGCAGTTCTTC
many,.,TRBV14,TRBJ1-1,CASSQDAGGGGTEAFF,TGTGCCAGCAGCCAAGATGCGGGCGGAGGGGGAACTGAAGCTTTCTTT
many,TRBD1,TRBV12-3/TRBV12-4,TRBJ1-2,CASSRGQGYYGYTF,TGTGCCAGCAGCCGTGGACAGGGTTACTATGGCTACACCTTC
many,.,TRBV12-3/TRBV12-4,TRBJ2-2,CASSFTGELFF,TGTGCCAGCAGTTTTACCGGGGAGCTGTTTTTT
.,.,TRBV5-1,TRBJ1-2,CASSLDWSSEGYTF,TGCGCCAGCAGCTTGGATTGGTCGTCCGAGGGCTACACCTTC
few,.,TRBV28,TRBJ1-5,CASSTGPNQPQHF,TGTGCCAGCAGTACAGGTCCCAATCAGCCCCAGCATTTT
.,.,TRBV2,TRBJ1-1,CASSSEITEAFF,TGTGCCAGCAGTTCAGAAATCACTGAAGCTTTCTTT
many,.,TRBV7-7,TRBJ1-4,CASSSMGAEKLFF,TGTGCCAGCAGCTCGATGGGAGCTGAAAAACTGTTTTTT
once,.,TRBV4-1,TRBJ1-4,CASSQEGIGEKLFF,TGCGCCAGCAGCCAAGAAGGTATAGGTGAAAAACTGTTTTTT
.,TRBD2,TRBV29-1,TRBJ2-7,CSVGSGVHEQYF,TGCAGCGTTGGTAGCGGGGTCCACGAGCAGTACTTC
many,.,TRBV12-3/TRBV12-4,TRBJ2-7,CASSPSGATNEQYF,TGTGCCAGCAGCCCCTCCGGGGCTACGAACGAGCAGTACTTC
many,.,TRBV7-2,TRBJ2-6,CASSLQGAQTGGSGANVLTF,TGTGCCAGCAGCCTACAGGGGGCCCAAACGGGGGGGTCTGGGGCCAACGTCCTGACTTTC
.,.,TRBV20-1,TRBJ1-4,CSARDLGMWNEKLFF,TGCAGTGCTAGAGATTTGGGGATGTGGAATGAAAAACTGTTTTTT
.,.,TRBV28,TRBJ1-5,CASSKIWTADQPQHF,TGTGCCAGCAGTAAAATATGGACAGCGGATCAGCCCCAGCATTTT
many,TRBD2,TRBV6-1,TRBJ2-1,CASSEALRNGGVNEQFF,TGTGCCAGCAGTGAAGCGCTGAGGAACGGGGGGGTAAATGAGCAGTTCTTC